This passage covers 29 T cell receptor beta chains from one sample sequenced in a study of identifying expanded T cells in peripheral blood. TCRdb's copy holds only in-frame clones and misses some; the assay was immunoSEQ multiplex PCR. The data show approximately 91,000 clones, around 89% seen once. The specimen was blood. These receptors were collected from a person between 18 and 69 years old in good health.

The chain is built from TRBV7-2 and TRBJ2-3; 10 bases are a match to TRBD1. The V segment lost 0 bases and the J segment 3 bases; nucleotides outside the gene matches: 0. The CDR3 has 15 amino acids. In germline, CDR1 is SGHTA, CDR2 FQGNSA. The CDR3, as DNA: TGTGCCAGCAGCTTAGCGGGACAGGGGACAGATACGCAGTATTTT. Its protein product is CASSLAGQGTDTQYF.

J is TRBJ2-3 and V is TRBV28; tentatively, D is TRBD1 (5 bases). CDR3 length equals 17 residues. Trimming pared 2 bases from V and 3 bases from J, leaving 18 bases between. Germline assignment: CDR1 MDHEN and CDR2 SYDVKM. Here the CDR3 DNA reads TGTGCCAGCAGTTTACCTTTTCGACAGTCGGTTACAGATACGCAGTATTTT. It codes for CASSLPFRQSVTDTQYF.

The rearrangement uses TRBV7-7 and TRBJ2-2; tentatively, D is TRBD1 (6 bases). Germline CDR1 reads SSHAT; CDR2 reads FNYEAQ (reference sequence). V lost 11 bases to trimming and J lost 6 bases, with 16 bases between them. The CDR3 sequence is 13 residues long. CDR3 protein: CAGQQGPSGELFF. In DNA form, the CDR3 reads TGTGCCGGGCAACAGGGACCTTCCGGGGAGCTGTTTTTT. The whole variable domain, filled in from reference TRBV7-7 and TRBJ2-2, reads GAGVSQSPRYKVTKRGQDVTLRCDPISSHATLYWYQQALGQGPEFLTYFNYEAQPDKSGLPSDRFSAERPEGSISTLTIQRTEQRDSAMYRCAGQQGPSGELFFGEGSRLTVL.

The CDR3 region is CSVGKGSNQPQHF. In nucleotides, the CDR3 is TGCAGCGTTGGCAAGGGTAGCAATCAGCCCCAGCATTTT. V and J are TRBV29-1 and TRBJ1-5; D ambiguous. Per germline, CDR1 SQVTM and CDR2 ANQGSEA. The CDR3 extends over 13 amino acids. Between the trimmed V and J ends, which lost 4 bases and 0 bases, there was a span of 7 bases.

The V call is TRBV27, the J call TRBJ2-2; tentatively, D is TRBD2 (6 bases). The V gene's germline CDR1 is MNHEY and CDR2 SMNVEV (reference sequence). This CDR3 spans 14 amino acids. Deletions cut 5 bases from V and 3 bases from J, with 10 bases between. CDR3 DNA: TGTGCCAGCAGTCCCTGGGGGGACACCGGGGAGCTGTTTTTT. Translated: CASSPWGDTGELFF.

This clone was observed once. CDR3 in amino acids: CASSPQGAAYNEQFF. Written as DNA, the CDR3 is TGTGCCAGCAGTCCTCAGGGGGCCGCCTACAATGAGCAGTTCTTC. The J gene is TRBJ2-1, the V gene TRBV28; the match to TRBD1 covers 8 bases. Germline lookup yields CDR1 MDHEN and CDR2 SYDVKM. CDR3 length equals 15 residues. Unmatched junction bases numbered 5, after V lost 5 bases and J lost 2 bases.

The chain recombines TRBV19 with TRBJ2-7; D may match TRBD1 or TRBD2 (5 bases each). The germline V gene encodes CDR1 LNHDA and CDR2 SQIVND (reference sequence). With 2 bases removed from V and 5 bases from J, the gap between germline ends came to 7 bases. The CDR3 spans 12 residues. The CDR3 loop reads CASSILGDEQYF. CDR3 coding DNA: TGTGCCAGTAGTATATTGGGGGACGAGCAGTACTTC.

The chain combines TRBV5-6 with TRBJ2-3; D remains unclear. CDR1 and CDR2 (germline): SGHDT, YYEEEE. Trimming pared 0 bases from V and 0 bases from J, leaving 5 bases between. The CDR3 covers 14 residues. The CDR3 DNA is TGTGCCAGCAGCTTGGGCAGGAGCACAGATACGCAGTATTTT. It encodes CASSLGRSTDTQYF.

The rearrangement uses TRBV5-1 and TRBJ1-1, with 10 positions matching TRBD1. J was trimmed by 4 bases and V by 4 bases; bases with no gene match: 10. The CDR3 is 16 amino acids. Per the germline V gene, CDR1 is SGHRS and CDR2 is YFSETQ. The CDR3 sequence: CASSPRTGGGGTEAFF. The CDR3 bases are TGCGCCAGCAGCCCCCGGACAGGGGGTGGGGGCACTGAAGCTTTCTTT.

The chain uses TRBV15 and TRBJ2-3, with D possibly matching TRBD1 (5 bases). V gave up 1 base and J gave up 0 bases, with 11 bases separating them. CDR3 length equals 16 residues. Germline V gene data show CDR1 as LNHNV and CDR2 as YYDKDF (reference sequence). The CDR3 region is CATSRAQDTSTDTQYF. The CDR3 DNA reads TGTGCCACCAGCAGAGCTCAGGACACGAGCACAGATACGCAGTATTTT.

Only one count was recorded for this clone. V usage is TRBV7-9 and J usage is TRBJ2-2; D perhaps matches TRBD2 (6 bases). V was shortened by 5 bases and J by 4 bases, with 14 bases between the two germline ends. The CDR3 covers 15 residues. The germline V gene encodes CDR1 SEHNR and CDR2 FQNEAQ (reference sequence). The CDR3 sequence is CASSKLAGSTGELFF. The CDR3 nucleotides read TGTGCCAGCAGCAAACTAGCTGGATCCACCGGGGAGCTGTTTTTT.

The gene calls are TRBV7-3 and TRBJ1-1, with D maybe TRBD1 (6 bases). The CDR3 has 13 residues. In germline, CDR1 is SGHTA, CDR2 FQGTGA. Trimming took off 2 bases at V and 6 bases at J, with 10 bases between the two ends. In nucleotides, the CDR3 is TGTGCCAGCAGCTTAGGGGCAGGGGCTGAAGCTTTCTTT. Translation: CASSLGAGAEAFF.

The gene calls are TRBV4-1 and TRBJ1-2; TRBD1 is a possible D gene (5 bases). In germline, CDR1 is MGHRA, CDR2 YSYEKL. This CDR3 is built from 16 residues. V gave up 1 base and J gave up 8 bases, with 20 bases separating them. The DNA of the CDR3 is TGCGCCAGCAGCCAAGGAGCTGCGAGGGGCGTAAAAGGCTACACCTTC. The encoded protein is CASSQGAARGVKGYTF.

The rearrangement uses TRBV11-3 and TRBJ2-1; 14 positions agree with TRBD2. The CDR3 loop spans 15 amino acids. With 0 bases clipped from V and 15 bases from J, the junction kept 7 bases outside the gene matches. From germline, CDR1 is SGHNT and CDR2 YENEEA. CDR3 bases: TGTGCCAGCAGCTTAGAATTGGGACTAGCGGGAGAATTGTTCTTC. Its translation is CASSLELGLAGELFF. Full variable domain (rest looked up from reference TRBV11-3 and TRBJ2-1): EAGVVQSPRYKIIEKKQPVAFWCNPISGHNTLYWYLQNLGQGPELLIRYENEEAVDDSQLPKDRFSAERLKGVDSTLKIQPAELGDSAVYLCASSLELGLAGELFFGPGTRLTVL.

The rearrangement uses TRBV30 and TRBJ1-1; the D is unclear. The germline V gene encodes CDR1 GTSNPN and CDR2 SVGIG (reference sequence). Trimming removed 2 bases from V and 0 bases from J, with 7 bases in between. This CDR3 is 13 amino acids long. CDR3 sequence: CAWSFGMNTEAFF. CDR3 in DNA: TGTGCCTGGAGTTTCGGAATGAACACTGAAGCTTTCTTT.

The V call is TRBV19, the J call TRBJ2-7; tentatively, D is TRBD2 (5 bases). Trimming removed 5 bases from V and 7 bases from J, with 15 bases in between. The CDR3 is 13 residues long. The germline V gene has CDR1 LNHDA and CDR2 SQIVND (reference sequence). The CDR3 here is CASSGGVMGEQYF. DNA of the CDR3: TGTGCCAGTAGTGGAGGCGTAATGGGGGAGCAGTACTTC.

This clone was detected only once. The rearrangement links TRBV4-3 to TRBJ2-1; 7 positions agree with TRBD2. The CDR3 length is 15 residues. The ends lost 1 base at V and 5 bases at J; junction bases unmatched: 5. Germline V CDR1 and CDR2: LGHNA, YSLEER. The chain's CDR3 is CASSQGLAEDNEQFF. CDR3 DNA: TGCGCCAGCAGCCAAGGCCTAGCGGAGGACAATGAGCAGTTCTTC.

V usage is TRBV5-1 and J usage is TRBJ2-3; 12 bases map to TRBD2. The CDR3 spans 16 residues. Germline-derived CDR1 and CDR2 are SGHRS and YFSETQ. V was pared by 3 bases and J by 4 bases, with 6 bases of the junction left unmatched. The CDR3 protein is CASSSRTSGIPDTQYF. The DNA of the CDR3 is TGCGCCAGCAGCTCCAGGACTAGCGGGATCCCAGATACGCAGTATTTT.

V gene TRBV5-4 combines with J gene TRBJ1-1; D is unresolved. The CDR3 loop spans 13 amino acids. The V gene's germline CDR1 is SGHNT and CDR2 YYREEE (reference sequence). The V end lost 3 bases, the J end lost 3 bases, and 9 bases lay between the germline ends. CDR3 bases: TGTGCCAGCAGCTCGCGTGGGTACACTGAAGCTTTCTTT. Its protein product is CASSSRGYTEAFF.

The V and J genes are TRBV5-1 and TRBJ2-5; the match to TRBD1 covers 7 bases. This CDR3 has 16 amino acids. Germline V CDR1 and CDR2: SGHRS, YFSETQ. The V gene end was trimmed by 0 bases and the J gene end by 1 base; junction bases not matched to a gene: 6. The CDR3 DNA reads TGCGCCAGCAGCTTGGACAGGGGCATGGGCCAAGAGACCCAGTACTTC. This sequence encodes CASSLDRGMGQETQYF.

The CDR3 reads CASSFLGDSPLHF. CDR3 nucleotides: TGTGCCAGCAGTTTCCTCGGGGATTCACCCCTCCACTTT. This chain joins TRBV6-5 and TRBJ1-6; no reliable D call. The ends were cut back, 4 bases at V and 8 bases at J, with 9 bases in the middle. This CDR3 is 13 amino acids long. CDR1 and CDR2 from the germline V gene are MNHEY and SVGAGI.

V is TRBV15 and J is TRBJ2-5; D uncertain. The closer fit of TRBJ2-7 to the DNA end suggests the J call may be wrong. Germline V gene data show CDR1 as LNHNV and CDR2 as YYDKDF (reference sequence). CDR3 length equals 12 residues. The CDR3 loop reads CATSGKGNEQYF. CDR3 DNA sequence: TGTGCCACCAGCGGAAAAGGGAACGAGCAGTACTTC.

The chain has TRBV11-2 and TRBJ2-7; tentative D call: TRBD2 (5 bases). V lost 5 bases and J 0 bases, leaving 11 bases between the germline ends. This CDR3 spans 14 amino acids. In germline, CDR1 is SGHAT, CDR2 FQNNGV. CDR3 DNA: TGTGCCAGCAGCCCCCAGGCGGGCTCCTACGAGCAGTACTTC. Encoded protein: CASSPQAGSYEQYF.

This clone showed up just once. This chain connects TRBV9 to TRBJ2-1; 12 bases map to TRBD1. The CDR3 spans 14 residues. J lost 6 bases, V lost 6 bases, and 4 bases had no gene match. From germline, CDR1 is SGDLS and CDR2 YYNGEE. CDR3 coding DNA: TGTGCCAGCAACCGGGACAGGGGGCTCAATGAGCAGTTCTTC. It encodes CASNRDRGLNEQFF.

V is TRBV5-4 and J is TRBJ2-3; D tentatively fits TRBD1 or TRBD2 (5 bases each). The CDR3 covers 14 residues. The germline gives CDR1 SGHNT, CDR2 YYREEE (reference sequence). The V end lost 5 bases, the J end lost 5 bases, and 15 bases lay between the germline ends. CDR3 in amino acids: CASSSGTTKDTQYF. CDR3 bases: TGTGCCAGCAGTTCCGGGACGACTAAAGATACGCAGTATTTT.

V is TRBV7-2 and J is TRBJ2-1; TRBD2 might be the D (5 bases). V was shortened by 6 bases and J by 7 bases, with 19 bases between the two germline ends. Germline lookup yields CDR1 SGHTA and CDR2 FQGNSA. This CDR3 comprises 15 residues. This chain's CDR3 is CASRERGLAGNEQFF. CDR3 nucleotides: TGTGCCAGCAGGGAGCGTGGGCTAGCTGGGAATGAGCAGTTCTTC.

This clone was observed once. The chain carries TRBV9 and TRBJ2-1, with TRBD2 identical over 9 bases. This CDR3 has 16 amino acids. Unmatched junction bases numbered 9, after V lost 2 bases and J lost 6 bases. Germline V gives CDR1 SGDLS, CDR2 YYNGEE. CDR3 nucleotide sequence: TGTGCCAGCAGCGTTCGCCAGCTAGCGGGACCCAATGAGCAGTTCTTC. Translated, it gives CASSVRQLAGPNEQFF.

This chain joins TRBV5-6 and TRBJ2-5; 7 nucleotides match TRBD1. This CDR3 spans 14 amino acids. Germline CDR1 reads SGHDT; CDR2 reads YYEEEE. V was clipped by 4 bases and J by 2 bases; unmatched bases: 5. The CDR3 coding sequence is TGTGCCAGCAGCCTGGGGACAGCACAAGAGACCCAGTACTTC. This codes for CASSLGTAQETQYF.

The chain carries TRBV27 and TRBJ2-7, with TRBD1 identical over 10 bases. The CDR3 has 16 residues. Germline CDR1 reads MNHEY; CDR2 reads SMNVEV (reference sequence). J gave up 1 base and V 5 bases, and 8 bases lay outside the gene matches. The CDR3, as DNA: TGTGCCAGCAGTCAACTAGACAGGGGGCAATCCTACGAGCAGTACTTC. Residues: CASSQLDRGQSYEQYF.